This entry is about one T cell receptor beta chain. The data stem from a study of blood T cell repertoires in COVID-19. The repertoire was sequenced with immunoSEQ multiplex PCR; TCRdb's copy has only in-frame clones and lacks some. The sample holds some 400,000 clones, roughly 86% seen once. The CDR3 runs 16 residues. Germline lookup yields CDR1 WSHSY and CDR2 SAAADI. V shed 2 bases, J shed 4 bases, and the junction held 9 bases outside the gene matches. This receptor was obtained from a human donor with acute or convalescent COVID-19. The donor label of this sample is uncertain. The V gene is TRBV10-2, the J gene TRBJ2-7; 9 nucleotides match TRBD2. Input material: peripheral blood. CDR3 loop: CASSEASSGNRYEQYF. The CDR3 nucleotides read TGCGCCAGCAGTGAGGCCTCTAGCGGGAATAGGTACGAGCAGTACTTC.